What follows are 8 T cell receptor beta chains derived from one specimen sequenced in a study of cytomegalovirus exposure and HLA in healthy donors (dated by TCRdb to about 2017). Receptors were amplified or captured by the immunoSEQ multiplex PCR assay. For the multiplex PCR, a mixture combining 60 forward primers for TCR Vbeta segments and 13 reverse primers for TCR Jbeta segments was used. What TCRdb holds here is the immuneACCESS table cut down to in-frame rearrangements. Part of the clones is not present; checked against another copy, under half of the missing clones reflect an unresolved V gene, and the others are unexplained. This sample holds around 190,000 clones; 79% were observed only once. The top ten clonotypes cover 0.69% of the sample. The sample taken for sequencing was PBMCs. Every receptor here comes from a woman between 40 and 50 years old in good health and CMV-seronegative.

The chain is built from TRBV30 and TRBJ2-1, with no clear D. Germline CDR1 GTSNPN, CDR2 SVGIG (reference sequence). The CDR3 is made up of 14 amino acids. Trimming stripped 3 bases from V and 3 bases from J, with 12 bases between. Here the CDR3 DNA reads TGTGCCTGGAGGGCCAGACGCGGCTACAATGAGCAGTTCTTC. This encodes CAWRARRGYNEQFF.

The gene calls are TRBV4-2 and TRBJ2-1, with 9 bases fitting TRBD2. Germline V CDR1 and CDR2: LGHNA, YNFKEQ. This CDR3 region has 16 residues. The J segment lost 7 bases and the V segment lost 1 base, leaving 8 bases of the junction unmatched. In DNA form, the CDR3 reads TGTGCCAGCAGCCAAGTTGTAGCGGGAGTTTCAAATGAGCAGTTCTTC. Its translation: CASSQVVAGVSNEQFF.

In this sample, this clone turned up once. The chain recombines TRBV9 with TRBJ2-1, with 15 positions matching TRBD2. The CDR3 covers 18 residues. From germline, CDR1 is SGDLS and CDR2 YYNGEE. J lost 6 bases, V lost 0 bases, and 7 bases had no gene match. The CDR3 reads CASSVDPGLAGGGNEQFF. CDR3 DNA sequence: TGTGCCAGCAGCGTAGACCCTGGACTAGCGGGAGGGGGCAATGAGCAGTTCTTC. Based on the CDR3 plus reference TRBV9 and TRBJ2-1, the full variable domain is DSGVTQTPKHLITATGQRVTLRCSPRSGDLSVYWYQQSLDQGLQFLIQYYNGEERAKGNILERFSAQQFPDLHSELNLSSLELGDSALYFCASSVDPGLAGGGNEQFFGPGTRLTVL.

DNA for the CDR3: TGTGCCAGCAGAAACAGCATGGGGGACAGGGGGCCTGCTTCCTATGGCTACACCTTC. It specifies CASRNSMGDRGPASYGYTF. The V call is TRBV28, the J call TRBJ1-2, with 12 nucleotides matching TRBD1. The CDR3 length is 19 residues. From germline, CDR1 is MDHEN and CDR2 SYDVKM. V was clipped by 6 bases and J by 4 bases; unmatched bases: 18.

V is TRBV28 and J is TRBJ2-3; 11 positions agree with TRBD2. With V trimmed by 8 bases and J by 5 bases, 9 bases remained unmatched. The germline gives CDR1 MDHEN, CDR2 SYDVKM. This CDR3 has 15 residues. As DNA, the CDR3 is TGTGCCAGCGGACCGACTAGCGGGACGAGAGATACGCAGTATTTT. Encoded protein: CASGPTSGTRDTQYF.

The rearrangement uses TRBV5-1 and TRBJ2-1; TRBD2 is a possible D gene (6 bases). The length of the CDR3 is 14 residues. V was pared by 1 base and J by 9 bases, with 14 bases between. Germline loops: CDR1 SGHRS, CDR2 YFSETQ. The CDR3 nucleotides are TGCGCCAGCAGCTTGCCCCCGGGGGAATCTGAGCAGTTCTTC. This gives the protein CASSLPPGESEQFF.

This chain uses TRBV11-3 with TRBJ1-1, with D possibly matching TRBD1 (6 bases). The CDR3 runs 15 residues. V lost 5 bases and J lost 0, with 13 bases in between. CDR1 and CDR2 (germline): SGHNT, YENEEA. The CDR3 protein is CASSLIRGLNTEAFF. The CDR3 nucleotides read TGTGCCAGCAGCCTCATCAGGGGACTGAACACTGAAGCTTTCTTT.

The J gene is TRBJ2-1, the V gene TRBV30; 10 bases are shared with TRBD2. CDR3 size: 17 residues. V shed 0 bases, J shed 7 bases, and the junction held 12 bases outside the gene matches. In germline, CDR1 is GTSNPN, CDR2 SVGIG (reference sequence). Written as DNA, the CDR3 is TGTGCCTGGAGTGTACTGCCTAGCGGGAGATCCGGAAATGAGCAGTTCTTC. Translated, it gives CAWSVLPSGRSGNEQFF. Using reference TRBV30 and TRBJ2-1 for the parts outside the CDR3, the full variable domain is SQTIHQWPATLVQPVGSPLSLECTVEGTSNPNLYWYRQAAGRGLQLLFYSVGIGQISSEVPQNLSASRPQDRQFILSSKKLLLSDSGFYLCAWSVLPSGRSGNEQFFGPGTRLTVL.